This T cell receptor beta chain was documented in a study of cytomegalovirus exposure and HLA in healthy donors. General study results and limits: The study put 150 to 200 TCR beta chains on its list as cytomegalovirus-associated. It was assumed in the presence/absence analyses that sequencing depth was roughly uniform across donors. Among donors in an Asian-associated ancestry cluster, a later analysis reportedly found fewer N-insertions than the approximately 700-donor mean. In a later analysis, a missense DCLRE1C variant was linked to TCR beta V- and J-gene trimming.

Primers for the PCR totalled 60 Vbeta and 13 Jbeta. Sequenced by immunoSEQ multiplex PCR; TCRdb stores in-frame clones only, minus some. This repertoire shows tens of thousands of clones, 60% to 70% found once; its top ten account for approximately 7.6%. On this clone itself: The target antigen is unknown.

Germline V gene data show CDR1 as LNHDA and CDR2 as SQIVND (reference sequence). The CDR3 spans 14 residues. V shed 1 base, J shed 6 bases, and the junction held 3 bases outside the gene matches. Sample: PBMCs. V is TRBV19 and J is TRBJ1-5, with 7 bases fitting TRBD1. The receptor was isolated from a man aged 35-49 years in good health and CMV-seropositive. The CDR3 nucleotides read TGTGCCAGTAGTATAGGACAGGGCGGTCAGCCCCAGCATTTT. Protein product: CASSIGQGGQPQHF.